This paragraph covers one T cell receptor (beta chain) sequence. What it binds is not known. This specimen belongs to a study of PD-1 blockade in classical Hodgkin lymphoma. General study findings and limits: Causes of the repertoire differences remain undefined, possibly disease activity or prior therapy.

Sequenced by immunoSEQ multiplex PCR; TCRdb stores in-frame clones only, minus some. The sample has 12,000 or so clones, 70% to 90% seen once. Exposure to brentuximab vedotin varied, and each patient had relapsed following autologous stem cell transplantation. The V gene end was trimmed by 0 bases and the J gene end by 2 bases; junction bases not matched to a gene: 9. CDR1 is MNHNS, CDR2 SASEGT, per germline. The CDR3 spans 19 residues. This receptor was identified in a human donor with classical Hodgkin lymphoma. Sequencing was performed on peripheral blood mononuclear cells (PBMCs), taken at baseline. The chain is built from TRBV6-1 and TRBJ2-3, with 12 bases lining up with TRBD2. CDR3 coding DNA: TGTGCCAGCAGTGAAGCGCGGACTAGCGGGGTCAGACACACAGATACGCAGTATTTT. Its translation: CASSEARTSGVRHTDTQYF.